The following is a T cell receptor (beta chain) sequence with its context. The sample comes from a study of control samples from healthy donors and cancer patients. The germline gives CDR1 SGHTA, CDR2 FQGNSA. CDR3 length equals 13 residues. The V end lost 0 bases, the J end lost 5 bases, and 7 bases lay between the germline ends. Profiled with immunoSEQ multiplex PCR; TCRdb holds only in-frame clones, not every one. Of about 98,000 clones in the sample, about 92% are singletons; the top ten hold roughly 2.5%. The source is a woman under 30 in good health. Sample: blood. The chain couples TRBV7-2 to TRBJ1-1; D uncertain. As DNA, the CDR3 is TGTGCCAGCAGCTTAGCCAGAAGGACTGAAGCTTTCTTT. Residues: CASSLARRTEAFF.